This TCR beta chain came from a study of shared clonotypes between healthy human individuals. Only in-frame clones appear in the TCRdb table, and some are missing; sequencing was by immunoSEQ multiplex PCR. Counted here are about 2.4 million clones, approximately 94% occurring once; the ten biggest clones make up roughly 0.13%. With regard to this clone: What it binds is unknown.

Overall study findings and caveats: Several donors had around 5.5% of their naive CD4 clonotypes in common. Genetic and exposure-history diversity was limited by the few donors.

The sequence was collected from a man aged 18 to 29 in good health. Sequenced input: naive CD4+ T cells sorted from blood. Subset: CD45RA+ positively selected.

CDR3 coding DNA: TGTGCCAGCAGTTTTACCCCGGGAGCGGGGGGATCCTACGAGCAGTACTTC. This codes for CASSFTPGAGGSYEQYF. V is TRBV28 and J is TRBJ2-7; TRBD2 agrees at 9 bases. The V gene's germline CDR1 is MDHEN and CDR2 SYDVKM. V was clipped by 3 bases and J by 1 base; unmatched bases: 10. CDR3 length: 17 amino acids.